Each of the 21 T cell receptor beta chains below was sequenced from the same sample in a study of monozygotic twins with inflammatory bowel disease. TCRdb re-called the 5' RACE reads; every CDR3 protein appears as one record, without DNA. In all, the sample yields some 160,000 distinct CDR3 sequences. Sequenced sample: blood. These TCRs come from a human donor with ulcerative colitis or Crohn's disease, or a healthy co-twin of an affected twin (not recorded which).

The CDR3 reads CAISGDYEQYF. V gene TRBV10-3 combines with J gene TRBJ2-7. This CDR3 has 11 amino acids. CDR1 and CDR2 (germline): ENHRY, SYGVKD.

The CDR3 loop is CSARRLAGGNNEQFF. V usage is TRBV20-1 and J usage is TRBJ2-1; TCRdb lists TRBD2, though no DNA is available to test this call. The CDR3 totals 15 residues. Germline CDR1 is DFQATT and CDR2 is SNEGSKA (reference sequence).

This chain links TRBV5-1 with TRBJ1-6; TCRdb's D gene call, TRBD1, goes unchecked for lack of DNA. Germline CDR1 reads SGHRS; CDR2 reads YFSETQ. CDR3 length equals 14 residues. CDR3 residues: CASSLDRGRTPLHF.

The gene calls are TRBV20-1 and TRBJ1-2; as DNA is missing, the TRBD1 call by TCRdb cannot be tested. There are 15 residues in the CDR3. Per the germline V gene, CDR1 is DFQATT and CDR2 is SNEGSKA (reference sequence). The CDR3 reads CSAKPYRSDAYGYTF.

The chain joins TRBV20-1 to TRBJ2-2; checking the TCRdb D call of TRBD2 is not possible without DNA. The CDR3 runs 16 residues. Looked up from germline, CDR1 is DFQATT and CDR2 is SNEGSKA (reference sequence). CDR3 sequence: CSAGRRSGANTGELFF.

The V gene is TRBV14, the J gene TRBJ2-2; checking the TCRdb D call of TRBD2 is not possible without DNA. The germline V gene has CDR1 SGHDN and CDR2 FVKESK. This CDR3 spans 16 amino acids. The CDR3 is CASSQVSGSTTGELFF.

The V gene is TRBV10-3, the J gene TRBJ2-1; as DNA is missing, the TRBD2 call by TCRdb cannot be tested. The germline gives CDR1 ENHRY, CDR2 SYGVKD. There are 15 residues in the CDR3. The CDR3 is CAISAPSGAYNEQFF.

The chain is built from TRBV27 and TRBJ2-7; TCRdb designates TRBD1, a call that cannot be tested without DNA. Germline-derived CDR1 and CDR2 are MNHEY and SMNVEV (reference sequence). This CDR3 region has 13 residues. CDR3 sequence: CASSQGGTYEQYF.

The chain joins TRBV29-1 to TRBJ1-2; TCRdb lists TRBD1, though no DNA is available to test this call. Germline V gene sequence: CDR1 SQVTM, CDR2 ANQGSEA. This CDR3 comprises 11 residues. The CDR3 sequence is CSIESRGGRPF.

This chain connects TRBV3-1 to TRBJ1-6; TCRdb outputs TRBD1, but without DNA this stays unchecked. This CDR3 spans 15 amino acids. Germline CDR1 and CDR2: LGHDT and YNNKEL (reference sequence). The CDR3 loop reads CASSPGTGGRSPLHF.

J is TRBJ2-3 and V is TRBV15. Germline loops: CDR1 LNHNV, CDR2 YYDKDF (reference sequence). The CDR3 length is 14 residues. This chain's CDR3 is CATSTRFPTDTQYF.

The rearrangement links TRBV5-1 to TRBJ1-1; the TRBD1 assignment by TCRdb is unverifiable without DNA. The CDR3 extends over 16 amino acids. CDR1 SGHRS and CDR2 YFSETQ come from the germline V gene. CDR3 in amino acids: CASSYAVGDPAPEAFF.

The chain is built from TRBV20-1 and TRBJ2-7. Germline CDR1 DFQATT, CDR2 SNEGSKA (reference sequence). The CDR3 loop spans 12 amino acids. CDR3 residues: CSARMVGYEQYF.

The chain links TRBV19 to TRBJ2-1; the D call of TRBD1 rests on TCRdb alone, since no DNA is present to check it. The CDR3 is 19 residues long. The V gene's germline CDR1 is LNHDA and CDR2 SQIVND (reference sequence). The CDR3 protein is CASSIRFVSGTTAYNEQFF.

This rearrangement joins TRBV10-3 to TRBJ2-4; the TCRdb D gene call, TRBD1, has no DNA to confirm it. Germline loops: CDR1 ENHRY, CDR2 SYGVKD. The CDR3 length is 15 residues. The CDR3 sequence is CAISLTGDLRNIQYF.

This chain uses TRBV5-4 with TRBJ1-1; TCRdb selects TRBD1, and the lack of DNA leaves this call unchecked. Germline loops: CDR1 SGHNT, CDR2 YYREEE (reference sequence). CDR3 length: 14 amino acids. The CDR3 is CASSWGGTLTEAFF.

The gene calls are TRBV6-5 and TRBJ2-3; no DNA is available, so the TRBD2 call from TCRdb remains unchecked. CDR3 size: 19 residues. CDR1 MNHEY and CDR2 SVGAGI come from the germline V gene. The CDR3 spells CASSYSRASGGPSTDTRYF.

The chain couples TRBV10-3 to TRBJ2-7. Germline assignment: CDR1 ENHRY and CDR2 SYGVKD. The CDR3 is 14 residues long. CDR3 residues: CATTPSHPSYEQYF.

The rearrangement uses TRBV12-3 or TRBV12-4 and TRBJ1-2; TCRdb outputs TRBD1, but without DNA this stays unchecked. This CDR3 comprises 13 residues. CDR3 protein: CASTTGRLYGYTF.

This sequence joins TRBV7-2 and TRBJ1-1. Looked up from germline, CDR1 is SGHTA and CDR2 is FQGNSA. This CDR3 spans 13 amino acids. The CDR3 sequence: CASSLAVSTEAFF.

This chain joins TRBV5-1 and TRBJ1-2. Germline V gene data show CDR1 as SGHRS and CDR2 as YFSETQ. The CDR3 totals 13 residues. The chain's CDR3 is CASSYMSNYGYTF.